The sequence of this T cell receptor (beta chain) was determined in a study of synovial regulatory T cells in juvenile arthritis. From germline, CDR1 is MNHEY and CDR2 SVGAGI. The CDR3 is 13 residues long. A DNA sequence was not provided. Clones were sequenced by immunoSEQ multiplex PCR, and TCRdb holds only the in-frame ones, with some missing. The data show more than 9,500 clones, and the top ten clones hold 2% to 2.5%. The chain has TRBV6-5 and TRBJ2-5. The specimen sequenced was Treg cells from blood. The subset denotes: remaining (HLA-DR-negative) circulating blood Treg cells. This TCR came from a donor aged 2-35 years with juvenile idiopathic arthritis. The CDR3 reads CASRRQGEETQYF.